This TCR beta chain emerged from a study of shared clonotypes between healthy human individuals. Study-level findings and limits: Donor scarcity curtailed the genetic and exposure-history diversity represented herein.

The authors ran the assay at deep level. Each PCR replicate run on unsorted PBMC took in 300 ng DNA, tens of thousands of T cell genomes. Produced via immunoSEQ multiplex PCR; TCRdb's table is partial and in-frame only. This sample has 450,000 to 500,000 clones, with approximately 80% found just once. Germline V gene lookup returns CDR1 SGHVS and CDR2 FNYEAQ. The V and J ends lost 5 bases and 0 bases respectively, with 22 bases between them. CDR3 length: 19 amino acids. On this clone: Its antigen is not known.

Sequences were obtained from PBMCs. The receptor comes from a woman in her thirties or forties in good health. Some clones in this sample may be carry-over from other donors' samples. The chain joins TRBV7-6 to TRBJ1-4; a weak D match, TRBD1 (6 bases). The CDR3 is CASSPRSAGARPTNEKLFF. The CDR3 DNA follows: TGTGCCAGCAGCCCTCGGAGTGCGGGGGCCCGCCCAACTAATGAAAAACTGTTTTTT.